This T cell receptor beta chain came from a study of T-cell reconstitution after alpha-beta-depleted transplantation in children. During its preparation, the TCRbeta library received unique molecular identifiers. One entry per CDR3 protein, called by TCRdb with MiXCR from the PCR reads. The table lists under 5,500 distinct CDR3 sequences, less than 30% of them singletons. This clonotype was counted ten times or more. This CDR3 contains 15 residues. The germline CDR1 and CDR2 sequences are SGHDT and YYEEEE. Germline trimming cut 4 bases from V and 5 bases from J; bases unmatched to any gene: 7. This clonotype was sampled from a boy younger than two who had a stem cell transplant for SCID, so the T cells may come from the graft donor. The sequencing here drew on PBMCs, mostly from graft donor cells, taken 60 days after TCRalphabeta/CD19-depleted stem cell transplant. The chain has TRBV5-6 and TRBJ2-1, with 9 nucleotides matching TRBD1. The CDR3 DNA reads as TGTGCCAGCAGCCAGGACAGGGGTGCCCACAATGAGCAGTTCTTC. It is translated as CASSQDRGAHNEQFF.